This entry lists 32 T cell receptor beta chains sequenced from one sample in a study of long-term antiretroviral therapy in people with HIV. The authors ran the immunoSEQ assay, v3.0, at survey level. Clones were read by immunoSEQ multiplex PCR, and TCRdb kept only the in-frame ones, dropping some. Of 20,000 or so clones detected, approximately 84% appear once; the ten largest clones hold about 4.6%. Sequenced here: unsorted PBMCs, sampled around 6 years after starting antiretroviral therapy. These receptors were taken from a man aged 25 to 45 with HIV.

The chain recombines TRBV29-1 with TRBJ2-2, with 10 bases aligning to TRBD2. Germline loops: CDR1 SQVTM, CDR2 ANQGSEA. The V and J ends lost 5 bases and 7 bases, in that order; junction bases with no gene match: 7. The CDR3 is 14 amino acids. DNA for the CDR3: TGCAGCGTTAACCCCGGGACTAGCGTCGGGGAGCTGTTTTTT. Translating gives CSVNPGTSVGELFF.

The chain recombines TRBV28 with TRBJ2-1; 8 bases are a match to TRBD2. J lost 7 bases, V lost 2 bases, and 4 bases had no gene match. This CDR3 region has 14 residues. Germline CDR1 MDHEN, CDR2 SYDVKM. CDR3 nucleotide sequence: TGTGCCAGCAGTTTACGGCGGGGGGCAAATGAGCAGTTCTTC. Amino acids: CASSLRRGANEQFF.

V is TRBV7-8 and J is TRBJ2-7, with 8 bases lining up with TRBD2. This CDR3 contains 15 residues. V shed 5 bases and J 0 bases; nucleotides not matched to a gene: 6. Germline V lookup: CDR1 SGHVS, CDR2 FQNEAQ. In DNA form, the CDR3 reads TGTGCCAGCAGCCCCGGGGCGGGGGGCTCCTACGAGCAGTACTTC. This gives the protein CASSPGAGGSYEQYF. Drawing the rest from reference TRBV7-8 and TRBJ2-7, the complete variable domain is GAGVSQSPRYKVAKRGQDVALRCDPISGHVSLFWYQQALGQGPEFLTYFQNEAQLDKSGLPSDRFFAERPEGSVSTLKIQRTQQEDSAVYLCASSPGAGGSYEQYFGPGTRLTVT.

The J gene is TRBJ2-4, the V gene TRBV28; possible D gene TRBD1, 6 bases. The CDR3 is 14 amino acids. V was cut by 5 bases and J by 3 bases, with 11 bases left in between. Germline-derived CDR1 and CDR2 are MDHEN and SYDVKM. Written as DNA, the CDR3 is TGTGCCAGCAGTCCCCAGGGGATCAAAAACATTCAGTACTTC. Residues: CASSPQGIKNIQYF.

The count of this clone is one. CDR3 region: CASSEFPGGNEQYF. DNA of the CDR3: TGTGCCAGCAGTGAATTCCCCGGCGGAAACGAGCAGTACTTC. The chain links TRBV6-1 to TRBJ2-7; D gene uncertain. V was cut by 2 bases and J by 5 bases, with 13 bases left in between. The CDR3 consists of 14 residues. CDR1 is MNHNS, CDR2 SASEGT, per germline.

The chain carries TRBV2 and TRBJ1-1; D call uncertain. The CDR3 has 15 residues. Trimming left V 5 bases short and J 5 bases short, with 18 bases between. Germline-derived CDR1 and CDR2 are SNHLY and FYNNEI. The DNA for the CDR3 is TGTGCCAGCAGTTACGCGGGCCGAGTAGATACTGAAGCTTTCTTT. It translates to CASSYAGRVDTEAFF.

There are a few counts of this clone. V usage is TRBV6-4 and J usage is TRBJ2-2; TRBD2 aligns across 10 bases. The CDR3 is 15 residues long. Per the germline V gene, CDR1 is MRHNA and CDR2 is SNTAGT. V was clipped by 2 bases and J by 4 bases; unmatched bases: 1. CDR3 sequence: CASSDSGGATGELFF. In DNA, the CDR3 is TGTGCCAGCAGTGACAGCGGGGGGGCCACCGGGGAGCTGTTTTTT.

Concerning this clone: Additional DNA sequences in this sample encode the identical CDR3. The V gene is TRBV4-3, the J gene TRBJ1-5, with a tentative D call TRBD1 (6 bases). This CDR3 is 16 amino acids long. Trimming left V 0 bases short and J 2 bases short, with 11 bases between. CDR1 is LGHNA, CDR2 YSLEER, per germline. The CDR3: CASSQDLRGGNQPQHF. CDR3 bases: TGCGCCAGCAGCCAAGATCTCAGGGGAGGCAATCAGCCCCAGCATTTT.

The V call is TRBV28, the J call TRBJ1-2; maybe TRBD1 (5 bases). V lost 2 bases, J lost 7 bases, and 11 bases lay in between. The CDR3 totals 13 residues. Germline loops: CDR1 MDHEN, CDR2 SYDVKM. The CDR3 DNA reads as TGTGCCAGCAGTTTAGTGCGGGACCCTGGCTACACCTTC. Translated, it gives CASSLVRDPGYTF.

The chain combines TRBV28 with TRBJ1-2; unclear D gene. The V gene's germline CDR1 is MDHEN and CDR2 SYDVKM. The ends were cut back, 5 bases at V and 8 bases at J, with 15 bases in the middle. The CDR3 has 13 amino acids. CDR3 coding DNA: TGTGCCAGCAGTCTACCCTCTATGCGGGGCTACACCTTC. Translating gives CASSLPSMRGYTF.

The chain carries TRBV5-4 and TRBJ2-3, with 7 bases fitting TRBD1. Germline lookup yields CDR1 SGHNT and CDR2 YYREEE (reference sequence). The V and J ends lost 5 bases and 1 base, in that order; junction bases with no gene match: 4. CDR3 size: 14 residues. CDR3 in DNA: TGTGCCAGCAGGGAAGGGGGCGGCACAGATACGCAGTATTTT. Its translation: CASREGGGTDTQYF.

J is TRBJ2-7 and V is TRBV5-1; 8 bases align to TRBD1. In germline, CDR1 is SGHRS, CDR2 YFSETQ. V shed 7 bases and J 2 bases; nucleotides not matched to a gene: 5. The CDR3 has 13 amino acids. Here the CDR3 reads CASGQGAAYEQYF. CDR3 DNA: TGCGCCAGCGGTCAGGGGGCCGCCTACGAGCAGTACTTC.

This clone has just one count. The chain joins TRBV9 to TRBJ2-3; possibly TRBD2 for D (6 bases). CDR1 is SGDLS and CDR2 is YYNGEE in the germline V gene. Trimming stripped 3 bases from V and 6 bases from J, with 11 bases between. This CDR3 region has 13 residues. The CDR3 spells CASSAGTLDTQYF. The CDR3 DNA reads TGTGCCAGCAGCGCCGGGACTTTGGATACGCAGTATTTT.

This clone was counted once. One end of the junction varies from germline; a read error may be responsible. The rearrangement joins TRBV5-1 to TRBJ2-7; the match to TRBD2 covers 7 bases. The CDR3 totals 15 residues. Per the germline V gene, CDR1 is SGHRS and CDR2 is YFSETQ. The CDR3 DNA reads TGCGCCAGCAGCTTGGTGGGGGGGGTCTCCGACGAGCAGTACTTC. Translated: CASSLVGGVSDEQYF.

The chain is built from TRBV7-9 and TRBJ1-3; 7 bases align to TRBD1. The ends lost 4 bases at V and 4 bases at J; junction bases unmatched: 10. CDR1 SEHNR and CDR2 FQNEAQ come from the germline V gene (reference sequence). The CDR3 extends over 16 amino acids. The DNA for the CDR3 is TGTGCCAGCAGCTCTGTACAGGGGCTTTCAGGAAACACCATATATTTT. It encodes CASSSVQGLSGNTIYF.

The chain combines TRBV11-2 with TRBJ2-3, with D possibly being TRBD2 (6 bases). In germline, CDR1 is SGHAT, CDR2 FQNNGV. The CDR3 runs 15 residues. Trimming pared 6 bases from V and 0 bases from J, leaving 13 bases between. The chain's CDR3 is CASRPRLGSTDTQYF. CDR3 bases: TGTGCCAGCAGGCCTAGACTAGGGAGCACAGATACGCAGTATTTT.

This clone has only a few counts. This sequence joins TRBV30 and TRBJ2-1; the D is unclear. The CDR3 is 14 amino acids. The germline gives CDR1 GTSNPN, CDR2 SVGIG (reference sequence). V dropped 6 bases and J dropped 10 bases, with 22 bases sitting between them. In nucleotides, the CDR3 is TGTGCCTGCCCCTCAGCCGGTGCCCTCGAGGAGCAGTTCTTC. Translation: CACPSAGALEEQFF.

The J gene is TRBJ2-7, the V gene TRBV6-5; D ambiguous. The CDR3 spans 13 residues. Germline V gene sequence: CDR1 MNHEY, CDR2 SVGAGI. V lost 2 bases and J 1 base, leaving 6 bases between the germline ends. Here the CDR3 reads CASSYARSYEQYF. In DNA form, the CDR3 reads TGTGCCAGCAGTTACGCACGATCCTACGAGCAGTACTTC.

This chain joins TRBV9 and TRBJ2-3; D uncertain. From germline, CDR1 is SGDLS and CDR2 YYNGEE. With 4 bases removed from V and 1 base from J, the gap between germline ends came to 13 bases. The CDR3 extends over 15 amino acids. The CDR3 sequence: CASSPEALGTDTQYF. CDR3 in DNA: TGTGCCAGCAGCCCAGAGGCTCTAGGCACAGATACGCAGTATTTT.

The chain uses TRBV30 and TRBJ1-6; D call uncertain. The CDR3 extends over 8 amino acids. Germline CDR1 reads GTSNPN; CDR2 reads SVGIG (reference sequence). The CDR3 sequence is CALGTLHF. The CDR3 DNA is TGTGCGCTCGGGACCCTCCACTTT.

The chain links TRBV14 to TRBJ2-1; possible D gene TRBD2, 5 bases. This CDR3 has 17 amino acids. Germline loops: CDR1 SGHDN, CDR2 FVKESK. With 1 base removed from V and 0 bases from J, the gap between germline ends came to 13 bases. The CDR3: CASSQGVLSGSYNEQFF. CDR3 in DNA: TGTGCCAGCAGCCAAGGGGTACTGAGCGGCTCCTACAATGAGCAGTTCTTC.

The chain joins TRBV11-2 to TRBJ1-2; D not certain. V dropped 5 bases and J dropped 8 bases, with 24 bases sitting between them. The CDR3 consists of 16 residues. Germline CDR1 SGHAT, CDR2 FQNNGV. CDR3 protein: CASSPNRRGPRRGYTF. The CDR3 nucleotides are TGTGCCAGCAGCCCCAACCGGAGAGGGCCTCGGCGGGGCTACACCTTC.

The genes are TRBV21-1 and TRBJ1-6. TRBV21-1 is a pseudogene locus. The CDR3 extends over 15 amino acids. CDR3 nucleotides: TGTGCCAGCAGCAATAGGCGGCAAAATAATTCACCCCTCCACTTT. It translates to CASSNRRQNNSPLHF.

This chain joins TRBV18 and TRBJ1-5, with TRBD1 identical over 9 bases. V trimming: 6 bases; J trimming: 0 bases; junction bases outside the gene matches: 12. The V gene's germline CDR1 is KGHSH and CDR2 LQKENI. The CDR3 consists of 18 residues. The CDR3, as DNA: TGTGCCAGCTCCTCGGGAACAGGGGGCATGTTTAGCAATCAGCCCCAGCATTTT. It encodes CASSSGTGGMFSNQPQHF.

The gene calls are TRBV18 and TRBJ2-1; 7 bases align to TRBD2. The germline V gene encodes CDR1 KGHSH and CDR2 LQKENI. The CDR3 totals 17 residues. Unmatched junction bases numbered 8, after V lost 3 bases and J lost 0 bases. The CDR3 here is CASSPRVGTISYNEQFF. The CDR3 region has the DNA TGTGCCAGCTCACCGAGGGTAGGGACTATCTCCTACAATGAGCAGTTCTTC.

This sequence joins TRBV14 and TRBJ1-4; no definite D call. Germline CDR1 is SGHDN and CDR2 is FVKESK. The CDR3 length is 12 residues. With 1 base removed from V and 6 bases from J, the gap between germline ends came to 3 bases. The CDR3 sequence: CASSQGDEKLFF. In DNA, the CDR3 is TGTGCCAGCAGCCAAGGGGATGAAAAACTGTTTTTT.

This chain connects TRBV11-2 to TRBJ1-5; D is possibly TRBD1 (5 bases). The CDR3 covers 13 residues. Germline CDR1 reads SGHAT; CDR2 reads FQNNGV. Between the trimmed V and J ends, which lost 2 bases and 6 bases, there was a span of 8 bases. The CDR3 reads CASSLRGGQPQHF. CDR3 DNA: TGTGCCAGCAGCTTACGGGGGGGTCAGCCCCAGCATTTT. Drawing the rest from reference TRBV11-2 and TRBJ1-5, the complete variable domain is EAGVAQSPRYKIIEKRQSVAFWCNPISGHATLYWYQQILGQGPKLLIQFQNNGVVDDSQLPKDRFSAERLKGVDSTLKIQPAKLEDSAVYLCASSLRGGQPQHFGDGTRLSIL.

The chain couples TRBV4-2 to TRBJ2-7; a possible D gene is TRBD1 (7 bases). This CDR3 has 17 amino acids. V was cut by 1 base and J by 4 bases, with 20 bases left in between. CDR1 LGHNA and CDR2 YNFKEQ come from the germline V gene. Here the CDR3 reads CASSQVRQGLEFYEQYF. CDR3 coding DNA: TGTGCCAGCAGCCAAGTCCGACAGGGACTGGAGTTTTACGAGCAGTACTTC.

V usage is TRBV7-8 and J usage is TRBJ2-5, with 13 bases identical to TRBD2. The assigned J gene may be wrong: the sequence end matches TRBJ2-7 better. CDR1 and CDR2 (germline): SGHVS, FQNEAQ. CDR3 length: 16 amino acids. The CDR3 coding sequence is TGTGCCAGCAGCCCCCGGACTAGCGGGAGCTACCACGAGCAGTACTTC. It is translated as CASSPRTSGSYHEQYF.

The chain recombines TRBV11-2 with TRBJ2-7; 10 nucleotides line up with TRBD2. The junction had 5 bases not matched to a gene; V was cut back by 0 bases and J by 6 bases. The CDR3 contains 15 residues. Per the germline V gene, CDR1 is SGHAT and CDR2 is FQNNGV. The CDR3 DNA follows: TGTGCCAGCAGCTTAGAGCCTAGCGGGAGATCCGAGCAGTACTTC. Its translation is CASSLEPSGRSEQYF.

The rearrangement uses TRBV15 and TRBJ1-1; D might be TRBD1 (6 bases). The CDR3 spans 16 residues. Per the germline V gene, CDR1 is LNHNV and CDR2 is YYDKDF (reference sequence). V lost 1 base to trimming and J lost 1 base, with 13 bases between them. The CDR3 DNA reads TGTGCCACCAGCAGAGGGGGGGGGCGTCCGAACACTGAAGCTTTCTTT. Amino acids: CATSRGGGRPNTEAFF.

The chain links TRBV2 to TRBJ2-1; D uncertain. Germline-derived CDR1 and CDR2 are SNHLY and FYNNEI. Trimming stripped 7 bases from V and 0 bases from J, with 13 bases between. The CDR3 covers 15 residues. This chain's CDR3 is CASILSSLSYNEQFF. DNA for the CDR3: TGTGCCAGCATCTTAAGCAGCCTCTCCTACAATGAGCAGTTCTTC.